What follows describes a single T cell receptor beta chain. This sample stems from a study of blood T cell repertoires in COVID-19. Study context: Sites across the United States, Italy and Spain contributed samples from acute and convalescent COVID-19.

Germline V gene sequence: CDR1 MDHEN, CDR2 SYDVKM. This CDR3 contains 15 residues. V was pared by 7 bases and J by 3 bases, with 16 bases between. Authors' analysis steps: The authors estimated nucleated cell counts from reference gene primer amplification. Generated by immunoSEQ multiplex PCR, the TCRdb table keeps only in-frame clones and is missing some. From that table come the V and J calls and clone size; the DNA was used to work out D and trimming. The sample has approximately 150,000 clones; around 83% are singletons. This receptor was obtained from a woman in her 70s who had recovered from COVID-19. The chain is built from TRBV28 and TRBJ2-1, with D perhaps TRBD2 (5 bases). The sample taken for sequencing was peripheral blood. CDR3 region: CASTLGQAGYNEQFF. The CDR3 DNA reads as TGTGCCAGCACCCTTGGGCAGGCGGGCTACAATGAGCAGTTCTTC.